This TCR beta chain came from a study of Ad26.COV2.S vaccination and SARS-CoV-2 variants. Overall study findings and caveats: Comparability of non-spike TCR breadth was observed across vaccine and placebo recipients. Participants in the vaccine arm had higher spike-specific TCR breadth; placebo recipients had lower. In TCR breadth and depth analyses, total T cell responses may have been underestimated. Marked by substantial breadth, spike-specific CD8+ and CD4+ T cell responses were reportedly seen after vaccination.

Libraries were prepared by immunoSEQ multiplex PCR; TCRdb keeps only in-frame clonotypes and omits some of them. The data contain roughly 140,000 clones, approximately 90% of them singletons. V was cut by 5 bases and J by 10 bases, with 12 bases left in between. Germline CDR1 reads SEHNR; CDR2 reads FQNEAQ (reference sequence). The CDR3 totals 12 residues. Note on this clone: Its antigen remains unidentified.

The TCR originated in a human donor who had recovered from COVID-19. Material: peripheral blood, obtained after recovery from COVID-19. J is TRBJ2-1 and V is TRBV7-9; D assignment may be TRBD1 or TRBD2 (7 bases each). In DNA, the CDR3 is TGTGCCAGCAGCCCCCAGGGGGGGGAGCAGTTCTTC. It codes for CASSPQGGEQFF.